The 15 T cell receptor beta chains listed next were all sequenced from one sample in a study of blood T cell repertoires in COVID-19. Profiling relied on immunoSEQ multiplex PCR, and the TCRdb table lists in-frame clones only, not all of them. The sample gives about 160,000 clones, 89% of which show up once; around 3% is in the top ten. The sample consisted of peripheral blood. The source of these receptors is a man between 60 and 70 years old with acute or convalescent COVID-19.

The sample holds one count of this clone. This chain connects TRBV9 to TRBJ1-1; tentatively, D is TRBD1 (6 bases). This CDR3 region has 16 residues. V dropped 0 bases and J dropped 3 bases, with 15 bases sitting between them. The germline V gene encodes CDR1 SGDLS and CDR2 YYNGEE. The CDR3 sequence is CASSVDAGVSDTEAFF. CDR3 bases: TGTGCCAGCAGCGTAGACGCAGGGGTATCGGACACTGAAGCTTTCTTT.

In its sample, this clone was seen a few times. The chain links TRBV5-1 to TRBJ2-5, with 9 bases fitting TRBD1. Trimming at V came to 4 bases and at J to 2 bases, leaving 6 bases not matched to a gene. The CDR3 covers 15 residues. The germline V gene has CDR1 SGHRS and CDR2 YFSETQ. The CDR3 DNA sequence: TGCGCCAGCAGCCTGACAGGGGGAGGGCAAGAGACCCAGTACTTC. Translation: CASSLTGGGQETQYF.

The chain links TRBV19 to TRBJ1-6; possible D gene TRBD1, 5 bases. Trimming took 5 bases from V and 7 from J, leaving 24 bases between them. The CDR3 has 18 amino acids. Germline V gene lookup returns CDR1 LNHDA and CDR2 SQIVND (reference sequence). The CDR3 DNA reads as TGTGCCAGTAGTTATCCCAGGGATGGGCTCGGGCTCAATTCACCCCTCCACTTT. Translation gives CASSYPRDGLGLNSPLHF. The full variable domain, completed using reference TRBV19 and TRBJ1-6, is DGGITQSPKYLFRKEGQNVTLSCEQNLNHDAMYWYRQDPGQGLRLIYYSQIVNDFQKGDIAEGYSVSREKKESFPLTVTSAQKNPTAFYLCASSYPRDGLGLNSPLHFGNGTRLTVT.

The chain carries TRBV4-1 and TRBJ1-6, with D possibly being TRBD1 (6 bases). V was shortened by 1 base and J by 2 bases, with 18 bases between the two germline ends. The CDR3 has 19 residues. Germline CDR1 is MGHRA and CDR2 is YSYEKL. The CDR3 sequence: CASSQVFPGDTAYNSPLHF. CDR3 nucleotide sequence: TGCGCCAGCAGCCAAGTTTTTCCAGGGGACACCGCCTATAATTCACCCCTCCACTTT.

The V and J genes are TRBV2 and TRBJ2-3; D gene uncertain. The V end lost 11 bases, the J end lost 0 bases, and 24 bases lay between the germline ends. The CDR3 covers 17 residues. Germline values: CDR1 SNHLY, CDR2 FYNNEI. CDR3 in amino acids: CAAGMGPDTPSTDTQYF. The CDR3 coding sequence is TGTGCCGCAGGAATGGGTCCAGACACTCCTAGCACAGATACGCAGTATTTT.

This clone appeared once. This sequence joins TRBV4-3 and TRBJ2-7, with D perhaps matching TRBD2 (6 bases). CDR3 size: 15 residues. The ends were cut back, 0 bases at V and 4 bases at J, with 13 bases in the middle. CDR1 LGHNA and CDR2 YSLEER come from the germline V gene. In DNA form, the CDR3 reads TGCGCCAGCAGCCAAGATAGAAGGGGAGGATACGAGCAGTACTTC. Its translation: CASSQDRRGGYEQYF.

The gene calls are TRBV28 and TRBJ1-1, with 7 bases that match TRBD1. Trimming removed 5 bases from V and 7 bases from J; junction bases left unmatched: 4. Germline V lookup: CDR1 MDHEN, CDR2 SYDVKM. There are 12 residues in the CDR3. As DNA, the CDR3 is TGTGCCAGCAGTCCTTGGACAGGTGAAGCTTTCTTT. It specifies CASSPWTGEAFF.

V usage is TRBV2 and J usage is TRBJ1-6; weak D call: TRBD1 (6 bases). The CDR3 runs 20 residues. CDR1 SNHLY and CDR2 FYNNEI come from the germline V gene. With 3 bases removed from V and 0 bases from J, the gap between germline ends came to 21 bases. The CDR3 region is CASSDYGLKGVSSYNSPLHF. The CDR3, as DNA: TGTGCCAGCAGTGATTATGGGTTAAAGGGGGTCAGCTCCTATAATTCACCCCTCCACTTT.

The J gene is TRBJ1-1, the V gene TRBV5-1, with TRBD1 as a possible D gene (5 bases). Germline V gene sequence: CDR1 SGHRS, CDR2 YFSETQ. V was clipped by 0 bases and J by 4 bases, with 13 bases between them. The CDR3 is 15 residues long. This chain's CDR3 is CASSLDTGVGTEAFF. Written as DNA, the CDR3 is TGCGCCAGCAGCTTGGATACAGGTGTGGGCACTGAAGCTTTCTTT.

The chain links TRBV2 to TRBJ1-2; TRBD1 matches 7 bases. Germline loops: CDR1 SNHLY, CDR2 FYNNEI. The CDR3 is 13 residues long. Unmatched junction bases numbered 3, after V lost 6 bases and J lost 2 bases. CDR3 in DNA: TGTGCCAGCAGACAGGGGCCCAACTATGGCTACACCTTC. It specifies CASRQGPNYGYTF.

The rearrangement links TRBV5-1 to TRBJ1-1, with 9 bases aligning to TRBD1. J gave up 11 bases and V 0 bases, and 11 bases lay outside the gene matches. CDR3 length equals 15 residues. The germline V gene encodes CDR1 SGHRS and CDR2 YFSETQ. CDR3: CASSLGGTGGLNAFF. CDR3 sequence (DNA): TGCGCCAGCAGCTTGGGTGGTACAGGGGGCTTGAATGCTTTCTTT.

The chain links TRBV18 to TRBJ1-1; D remains unclear. Germline V lookup: CDR1 KGHSH, CDR2 LQKENI. This CDR3 contains 13 residues. V lost 1 base to trimming and J lost 10 bases, with 13 bases between them. This chain's CDR3 is CASSPQREERAFF. In DNA form, the CDR3 reads TGTGCCAGCTCACCACAGAGGGAGGAAAGAGCTTTCTTT.

The chain uses TRBV29-1 and TRBJ2-1; 13 nucleotides align to TRBD2. This CDR3 is 17 amino acids long. V shed 6 bases, J shed 1 base, and the junction held 9 bases outside the gene matches. The germline CDR1 and CDR2 sequences are SQVTM and ANQGSEA. This CDR3 is CSVAGLAGVPSYNEQFF. CDR3 nucleotide sequence: TGCAGCGTAGCTGGACTAGCGGGGGTCCCTTCCTACAATGAGCAGTTCTTC.

The gene calls are TRBV24-1 and TRBJ1-1; D remains ambiguous. The V gene lost 5 bases and the J gene lost 4 bases, with 22 bases spanning the gap. The CDR3 spans 17 residues. Germline CDR1 and CDR2: KGHDR and SFDVKD. DNA of the CDR3: TGTGCCACCAGTGGCTTCATCCACAGAGGGCTTCGCACTGAAGCTTTCTTT. Translated: CATSGFIHRGLRTEAFF.

In regard to this clone: Its ends do not fully match the called genes, so a read error is possible. This chain connects TRBV2 to TRBJ2-3; D is perhaps TRBD2 (5 bases). The germline V gene encodes CDR1 SNHLY and CDR2 FYNNEI. The CDR3 is made up of 11 amino acids. The CDR3 sequence: CASTLVDYATF. The CDR3 nucleotides are TGTGCCAGCACCCTGGTAGACTACGCTACGTTT.